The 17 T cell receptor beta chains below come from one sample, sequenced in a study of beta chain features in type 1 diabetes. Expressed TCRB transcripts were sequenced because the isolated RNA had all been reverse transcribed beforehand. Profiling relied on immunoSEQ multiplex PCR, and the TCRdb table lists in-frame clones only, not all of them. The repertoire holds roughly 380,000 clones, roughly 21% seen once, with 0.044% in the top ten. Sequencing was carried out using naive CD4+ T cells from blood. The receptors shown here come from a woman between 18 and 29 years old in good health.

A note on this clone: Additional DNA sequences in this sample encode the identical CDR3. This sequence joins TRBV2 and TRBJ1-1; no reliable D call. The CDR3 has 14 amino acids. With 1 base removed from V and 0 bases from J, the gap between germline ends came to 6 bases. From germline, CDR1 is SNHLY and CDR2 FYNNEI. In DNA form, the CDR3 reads TGTGCCAGCAGTGAAGGGCAGTTGAACACTGAAGCTTTCTTT. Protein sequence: CASSEGQLNTEAFF. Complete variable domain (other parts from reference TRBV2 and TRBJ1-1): EPEVTQTPSHQVTQMGQEVILRCVPISNHLYFYWYRQILGQKVEFLVSFYNNEISEKSEIFDDQFSVERPDGSNFTLKIRSTKLEDSAMYFCASSEGQLNTEAFFGQGTRLTVV.

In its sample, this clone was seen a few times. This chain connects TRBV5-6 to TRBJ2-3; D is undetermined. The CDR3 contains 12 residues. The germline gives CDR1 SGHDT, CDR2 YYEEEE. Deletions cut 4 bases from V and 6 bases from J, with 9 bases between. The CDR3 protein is CASSIGSDTQYF. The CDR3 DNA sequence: TGTGCCAGCAGCATCGGGTCGGATACGCAGTATTTT.

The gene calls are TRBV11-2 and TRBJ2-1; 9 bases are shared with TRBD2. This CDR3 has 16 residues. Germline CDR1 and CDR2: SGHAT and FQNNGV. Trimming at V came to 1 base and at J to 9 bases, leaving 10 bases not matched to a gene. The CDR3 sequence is CASSLGLADPFAEQFF. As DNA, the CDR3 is TGTGCCAGCAGCTTAGGACTAGCGGACCCCTTTGCTGAGCAGTTCTTC.

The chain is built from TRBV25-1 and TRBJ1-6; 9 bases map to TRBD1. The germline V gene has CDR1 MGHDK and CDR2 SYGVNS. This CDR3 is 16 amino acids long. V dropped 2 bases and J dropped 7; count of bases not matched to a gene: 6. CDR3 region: CASSEPGQGMNSPLHF. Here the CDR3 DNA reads TGTGCCAGCAGTGAACCAGGACAGGGGATGAATTCACCCCTCCACTTT.

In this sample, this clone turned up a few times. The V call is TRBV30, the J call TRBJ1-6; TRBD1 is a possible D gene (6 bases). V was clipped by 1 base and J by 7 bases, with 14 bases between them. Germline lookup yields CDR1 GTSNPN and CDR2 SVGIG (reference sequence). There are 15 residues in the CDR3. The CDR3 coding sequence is TGTGCCTGGAGTGCCGGGGGGGCCTTCAATTCACCCCTCCACTTT. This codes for CAWSAGGAFNSPLHF. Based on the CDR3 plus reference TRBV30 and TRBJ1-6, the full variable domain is SQTIHQWPATLVQPVGSPLSLECTVEGTSNPNLYWYRQAAGRGLQLLFYSVGIGQISSEVPQNLSASRPQDRQFILSSKKLLLSDSGFYLCAWSAGGAFNSPLHFGNGTRLTVT.

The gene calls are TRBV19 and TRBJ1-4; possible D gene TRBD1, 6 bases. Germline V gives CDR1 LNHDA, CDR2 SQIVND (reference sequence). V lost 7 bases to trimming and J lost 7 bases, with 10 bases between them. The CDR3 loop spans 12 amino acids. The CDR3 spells CASTGDTEKLFF. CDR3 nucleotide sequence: TGTGCCAGTACTGGGGACACTGAAAAACTGTTTTTT.

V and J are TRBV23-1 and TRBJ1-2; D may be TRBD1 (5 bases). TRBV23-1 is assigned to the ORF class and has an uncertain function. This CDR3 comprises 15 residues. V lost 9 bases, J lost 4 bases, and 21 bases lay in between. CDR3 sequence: CASYEIRRGLYGYTF. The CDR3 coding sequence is TGCGCCAGTTACGAAATCAGGCGGGGCCTCTATGGCTACACCTTC.

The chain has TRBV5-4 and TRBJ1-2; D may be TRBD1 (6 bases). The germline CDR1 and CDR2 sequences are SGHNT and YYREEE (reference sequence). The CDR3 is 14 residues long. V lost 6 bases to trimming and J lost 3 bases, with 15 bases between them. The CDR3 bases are TGTGCCAGCAAGCGGGGGGGGCAGGACTATGGCTACACCTTC. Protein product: CASKRGGQDYGYTF.

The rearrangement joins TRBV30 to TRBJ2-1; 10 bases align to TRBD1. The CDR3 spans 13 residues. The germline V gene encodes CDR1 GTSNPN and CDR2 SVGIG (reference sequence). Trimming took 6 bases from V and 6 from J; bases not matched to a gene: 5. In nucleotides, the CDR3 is TGTGCCTGTTCCCGGGACAGGGGCAATGAGCAGTTCTTC. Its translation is CACSRDRGNEQFF.

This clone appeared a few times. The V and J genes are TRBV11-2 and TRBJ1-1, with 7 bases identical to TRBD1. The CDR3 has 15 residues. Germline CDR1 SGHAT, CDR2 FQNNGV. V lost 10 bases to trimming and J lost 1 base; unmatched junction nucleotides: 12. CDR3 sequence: CATTTYRGRNTEAFF. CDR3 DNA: TGTGCCACTACTACCTACAGGGGTCGGAACACTGAAGCTTTCTTT.

CDR3 in amino acids: CASSLSGGETQYF. The CDR3 DNA sequence: TGTGCCAGCAGCTTATCGGGGGGAGAGACCCAGTACTTC. This rearrangement joins TRBV11-2 to TRBJ2-5; 7 positions agree with TRBD2. Germline trimming cut 2 bases from V and 4 bases from J; bases unmatched to any gene: 1. Germline lookup yields CDR1 SGHAT and CDR2 FQNNGV. CDR3 size: 13 residues.

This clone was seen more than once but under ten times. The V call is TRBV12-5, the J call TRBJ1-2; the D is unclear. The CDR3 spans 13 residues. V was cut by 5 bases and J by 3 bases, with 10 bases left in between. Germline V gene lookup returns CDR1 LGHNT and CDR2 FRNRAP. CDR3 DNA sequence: TGTGCTAGTGGTCTTGGACTCCACTATGGCTACACCTTC. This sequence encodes CASGLGLHYGYTF.

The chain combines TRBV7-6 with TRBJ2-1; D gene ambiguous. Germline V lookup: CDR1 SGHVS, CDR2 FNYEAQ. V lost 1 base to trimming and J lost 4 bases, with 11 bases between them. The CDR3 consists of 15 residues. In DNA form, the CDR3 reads TGTGCCAGCAGCTTAGTTCGAGGTGCTTACAATGAGCAGTTCTTC. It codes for CASSLVRGAYNEQFF.

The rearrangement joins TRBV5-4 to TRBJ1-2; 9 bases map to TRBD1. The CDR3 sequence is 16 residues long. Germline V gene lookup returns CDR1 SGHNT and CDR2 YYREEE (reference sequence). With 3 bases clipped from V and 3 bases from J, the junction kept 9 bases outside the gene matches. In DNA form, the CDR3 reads TGTGCCAGCAGCTCGGGACAGGGCGTAGTGGACTATGGCTACACCTTC. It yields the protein CASSSGQGVVDYGYTF. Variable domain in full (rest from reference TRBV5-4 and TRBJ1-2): ETGVTQSPTHLIKTRGQQVTLRCSSQSGHNTVSWYQQALGQGPQFIFQYYREEENGRGNFPPRFSGLQFPNYSSELNVNALELDDSALYLCASSSGQGVVDYGYTFGSGTRLTVV.

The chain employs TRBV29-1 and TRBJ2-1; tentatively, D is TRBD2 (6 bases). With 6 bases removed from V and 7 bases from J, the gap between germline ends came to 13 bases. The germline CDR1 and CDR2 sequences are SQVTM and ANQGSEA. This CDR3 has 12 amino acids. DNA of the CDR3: TGCAGCGTGACCGGGAGTAAAAATGAGCAGTTCTTC. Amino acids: CSVTGSKNEQFF.

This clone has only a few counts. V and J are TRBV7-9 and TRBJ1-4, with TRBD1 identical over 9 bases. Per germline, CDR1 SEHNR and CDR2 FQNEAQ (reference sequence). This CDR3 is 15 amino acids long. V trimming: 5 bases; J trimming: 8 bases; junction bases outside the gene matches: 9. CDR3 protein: CASSALGTGTEKLFF. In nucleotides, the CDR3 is TGTGCCAGCAGCGCCCTAGGGACAGGGACGGAAAAACTGTTTTTT.

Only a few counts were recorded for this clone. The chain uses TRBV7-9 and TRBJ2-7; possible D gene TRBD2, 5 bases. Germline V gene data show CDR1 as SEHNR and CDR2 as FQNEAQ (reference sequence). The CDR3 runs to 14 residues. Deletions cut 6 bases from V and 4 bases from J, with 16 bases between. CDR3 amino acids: CASRPTTGRYEQYF. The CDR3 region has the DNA TGTGCCAGCAGGCCGACTACCGGACGGTACGAGCAGTACTTC.